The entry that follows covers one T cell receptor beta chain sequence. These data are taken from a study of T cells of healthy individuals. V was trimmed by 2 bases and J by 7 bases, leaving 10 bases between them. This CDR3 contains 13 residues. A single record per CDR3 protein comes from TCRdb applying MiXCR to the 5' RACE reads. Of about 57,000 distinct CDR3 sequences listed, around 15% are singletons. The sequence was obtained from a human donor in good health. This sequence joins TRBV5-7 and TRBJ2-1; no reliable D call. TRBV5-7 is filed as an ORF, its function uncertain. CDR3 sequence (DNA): TGTGCCAGCAGCTTCTCAAGTACTAATGAGCAGTTCTTC. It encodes CASSFSSTNEQFF.